A selection of T cell receptor beta chains follows, all from one sample in a study of CD8+ T cells in alopecia areata. Assay used: immunoSEQ multiplex PCR; TCRdb lists only in-frame clones, some missing. The repertoire holds about 200,000 clones, with about 60% as singletons. Sequences were derived from CD4+ T cells sorted from blood, sampled at week 4, from a patient treated with tofacitinib. All receptors derive from a human donor with alopecia areata. Each CDR3 is given with its conserved first and last residue. D genes are given only for firm matches. A clone size is listed for some rows: how often the clone was seen (once, few, many), or a class if it is expanded.

V gene	J gene	D gene	clone size	CDR3 protein	CDR3 DNA
TRBV25-1	TRBJ1-1	TRBD1	few	CASSGQGATEAFF	TGTGCCAGCAGTGGACAGGGGGCCACTGAAGCTTTCTTT
TRBV6-5	TRBJ1-1	TRBD1	-	CASSDTGGNTEAFF	TGTGCCAGCAGTGACACAGGGGGTAACACTGAAGCTTTCTTT
TRBV25-1	TRBJ2-7	-	few	CASSEWAGGDDEQYF	TGTGCCAGCAGTGAATGGGCAGGAGGGGACGACGAGCAGTACTTC
TRBV29-1	TRBJ2-1	-	few	CSVSRSNEQFF	TGCAGCGTGTCCAGGTCCAATGAGCAGTTCTTC
TRBV27	TRBJ2-7	TRBD1	-	CASSSAGQGRYEQYF	TGTGCCAGCAGTTCCGCAGGACAGGGCCGCTACGAGCAGTACTTC
TRBV30	TRBJ2-7	TRBD1	once	CAYNPGQGDEQYF	TGTGCCTATAACCCGGGACAGGGTGACGAGCAGTACTTC
TRBV7-6	TRBJ2-1	-	-	CASSLEGGGNEQFF	TGTGCCAGCAGCTTAGAAGGGGGGGGCAATGAGCAGTTCTTC
TRBV28	TRBJ1-2	-	few	CASSLFFNYTF	TGTGCCAGCAGTTTATTTTTTAACTACACCTTC
TRBV5-6	TRBJ1-6	-	-	CASSLLPGHISYNSPLHF	TGTGCCAGCAGCCTTCTACCGGGACATATCTCCTATAATTCACCCCTCCACTTT
TRBV27	TRBJ2-3	TRBD1	-	CASSFLDRASTDTQYF	TGTGCCAGCAGTTTTTTGGACAGGGCTAGCACAGATACGCAGTATTTT
TRBV29-1	TRBJ1-1	-	-	CSARGQKNTEAFF	TGCAGCGCGCGTGGACAGAAGAACACTGAAGCTTTCTTT
TRBV30	TRBJ2-7	-	-	CAWSGANSYEQYF	TGTGCCTGGAGTGGGGCTAACAGCTACGAGCAGTACTTC
TRBV27	TRBJ2-7	-	-	CASSFRGRPQYF	TGTGCCAGCAGTTTTAGGGGCCGGCCGCAGTACTTC
TRBV6-5	TRBJ1-6	TRBD1	-	CASTRGPYNSPLHF	TGTGCCAGCACCAGGGGGCCGTATAATTCACCCCTCCACTTT
TRBV30	TRBJ1-6	-	-	CAWSVHSSYNSPLHF	TGTGCCTGGAGTGTACACAGCTCCTATAATTCACCCCTCCACTTT
TRBV23-1	TRBJ1-2	TRBD1	-	CASSQKDRGPPGYGYTF	TGCGCCAGCAGTCAAAAGGACAGGGGACCCCCTGGCTATGGCTACACCTTC
TRBV7-9	TRBJ1-1	TRBD1	-	CASSPRGTGVNTEAFF	TGTGCCAGCAGCCCCCGGGGGACAGGGGTAAACACTGAAGCTTTCTTT
TRBV9	TRBJ1-2	-	-	CASSVTGHGGYTF	TGTGCCAGCAGCGTGACAGGTCATGGGGGCTACACCTTC
TRBV5-1	TRBJ2-7	-	-	CASSMDSVYEQYF	TGCGCCAGCAGCATGGACAGTGTCTACGAGCAGTACTTC
TRBV7-9	TRBJ1-1	-	few	CASTPSPGTEAFF	TGTGCCAGCACCCCCTCACCCGGCACTGAAGCTTTCTTT
TRBV15	TRBJ1-2	TRBD1	-	CATSRDRAGYTF	TGTGCCACCAGTAGGGACAGGGCTGGCTACACCTTC
TRBV5-4	TRBJ2-1	TRBD1	few	CASSLGDSYNEQFF	TGTGCCAGCAGCTTAGGGGACAGTTACAATGAGCAGTTCTTC
TRBV5-1	TRBJ2-2	-	once	CASSNQRTTGELFF	TGCGCCAGCAGCAATCAGCGGACCACCGGGGAGCTGTTTTTT
TRBV5-6	TRBJ2-2	-	-	CASSFVRAGELFF	TGTGCCAGCAGCTTTGTGAGGGCCGGGGAGCTGTTTTTT
TRBV6-5	TRBJ2-7	TRBD1	-	CASSRDRSYEQYF	TGTGCCAGCAGTCGGGACAGATCCTACGAGCAGTACTTC
TRBV30	TRBJ1-5	-	once	CAWTYGFGGQPQHF	TGTGCCTGGACTTATGGCTTCGGAGGTCAGCCCCAGCATTTT
TRBV29-1	TRBJ1-2	-	few	CSVEGRGNYGYTF	TGCAGCGTTGAAGGCAGGGGAAACTATGGCTACACCTTC
TRBV11-2	TRBJ2-5	-	-	CASSSSARGETQYF	TGTGCCAGCAGCTCCTCGGCCAGAGGCGAGACCCAGTACTTC
TRBV5-6	TRBJ1-3	-	few	CASSPDWGSGNTIYF	TGTGCCAGCAGCCCCGACTGGGGATCTGGAAACACCATATATTTT
TRBV30	TRBJ2-2	-	-	CAWSRGPPNTGELFF	TGTGCCTGGAGTCGGGGCCCTCCTAACACCGGGGAGCTGTTTTTT
TRBV7-2	TRBJ2-3	-	once	CASRGGLGTDTQYF	TGTGCATCTAGGGGGGGCTTGGGCACAGATACGCAGTATTTT
TRBV27	TRBJ1-1	-	-	CASSLGQMNTEAFF	TGTGCCAGCAGTTTGGGGCAGATGAACACTGAAGCTTTCTTT
TRBV5-6	TRBJ2-3	-	few	CASSLSGGTADTQYF	TGTGCCAGCAGCTTGTCCGGGGGAACGGCAGATACGCAGTATTTT
TRBV29-1	TRBJ2-7	TRBD1	-	CSVVIPGQSRHEQYF	TGCAGCGTCGTTATCCCGGGACAGTCTAGACACGAGCAGTACTTC
TRBV30	TRBJ2-3	-	few	CAFRQGGSTDTQYF	TGTGCCTTTAGGCAGGGGGGGAGCACAGATACGCAGTATTTT
TRBV18	TRBJ2-1	-	few	CASSPPFLAAEQFF	TGTGCCAGCTCACCACCGTTCCTTGCTGCTGAGCAGTTCTTC
TRBV5-6	TRBJ1-4	-	-	CASSSGTASPAVFF	TGTGCCAGCAGCTCCGGGACGGCCTCCCCCGCGGTGTTTTTT
TRBV30	TRBJ1-5	-	-	CAWSLSSGNQPQHF	TGTGCCTGGAGTCTTAGTAGTGGGAATCAGCCCCAGCATTTT
TRBV29-1	TRBJ1-1	-	-	CSVEDFRGPDTEAFF	TGCAGCGTTGAAGATTTCCGGGGGCCCGACACTGAAGCTTTCTTT
TRBV29-1	TRBJ2-6	-	few	CSVRQNGANVLTF	TGCAGCGTTCGACAAAATGGGGCCAACGTCCTGACTTTC
TRBV2	TRBJ2-5	-	-	CASSDQGTNAQYF	TGTGCCAGCAGTGACCAGGGTACCAACGCCCAGTACTTC
TRBV25-1	TRBJ1-2	-	-	CASSVDYGYTF	TGTGCCAGCAGTGTAGACTATGGCTACACCTTC
TRBV14	TRBJ1-6	-	few	CASTQHRNSPLHF	TGTGCCAGCACCCAACACCGAAATTCACCCCTCCACTTT
TRBV11-2	TRBJ2-2	-	-	CASRFRGDTGELFF	TGTGCCAGCAGGTTCAGGGGTGACACCGGGGAGCTGTTTTTT
TRBV7-6	TRBJ1-2	TRBD1	-	CASSPGTGGYTF	TGTGCCAGCAGCCCCGGGACAGGAGGCTACACCTTC
TRBV27	TRBJ1-4	-	few	CASSLRPRATNEKLFF	TGTGCCAGCAGTTTACGCCCGCGAGCAACTAATGAAAAACTGTTTTTT
TRBV6-1	TRBJ2-5	-	few	CASRAGVNQETQYF	TGTGCCAGCAGGGCAGGGGTGAACCAAGAGACCCAGTACTTC
TRBV30	TRBJ1-1	-	-	CAWRESNTEAFF	TGTGCCTGGAGGGAGTCGAACACTGAAGCTTTCTTT
TRBV19	TRBJ2-3	-	-	CASSLGTGKDTQYF	TGTGCCAGTAGTCTCGGGACTGGGAAGGATACGCAGTATTTT
TRBV7-2	TRBJ2-1	TRBD2	-	CASSSASGGREQFF	TGTGCCAGCAGCTCTGCTAGCGGGGGGCGTGAGCAGTTCTTC
TRBV9	TRBJ2-3	-	few	CASSAYTDTQYF	TGTGCCAGCAGCGCATACACAGATACGCAGTATTTT
TRBV28	TRBJ2-1	-	few	CASKGVDEQFF	TGTGCCTCAAAAGGCGTCGATGAGCAGTTCTTC
TRBV2	TRBJ1-2	-	once	CASSEQEGYGYTF	TGTGCCAGCAGTGAACAAGAGGGCTATGGCTACACCTTC
TRBV16	TRBJ1-6	-	-	CASSQSILEGDSPLHF	TGTGCCAGCAGCCAATCTATTCTGGAAGGTGATTCACCCCTCCACTTT